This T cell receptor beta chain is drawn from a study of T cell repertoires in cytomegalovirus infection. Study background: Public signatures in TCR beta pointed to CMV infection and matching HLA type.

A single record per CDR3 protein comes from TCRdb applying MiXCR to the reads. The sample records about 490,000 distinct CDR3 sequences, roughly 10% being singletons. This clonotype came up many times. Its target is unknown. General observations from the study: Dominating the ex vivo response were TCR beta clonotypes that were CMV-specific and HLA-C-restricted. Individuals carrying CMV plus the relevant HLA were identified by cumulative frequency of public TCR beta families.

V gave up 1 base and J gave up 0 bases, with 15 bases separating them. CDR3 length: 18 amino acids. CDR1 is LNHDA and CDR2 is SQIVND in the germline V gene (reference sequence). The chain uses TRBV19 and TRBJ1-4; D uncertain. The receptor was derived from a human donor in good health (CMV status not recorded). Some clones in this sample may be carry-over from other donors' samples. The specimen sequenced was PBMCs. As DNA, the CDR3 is TGTGCCAGTAGTATAGCCCGGTCGGCAACGGCAACTAATGAAAAACTGTTTTTT. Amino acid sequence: CASSIARSATATNEKLFF. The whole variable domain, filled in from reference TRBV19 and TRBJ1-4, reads DGGITQSPKYLFRKEGQNVTLSCEQNLNHDAMYWYRQDPGQGLRLIYYSQIVNDFQKGDIAEGYSVSREKKESFPLTVTSAQKNPTAFYLCASSIARSATATNEKLFFGSGTQLSVL.